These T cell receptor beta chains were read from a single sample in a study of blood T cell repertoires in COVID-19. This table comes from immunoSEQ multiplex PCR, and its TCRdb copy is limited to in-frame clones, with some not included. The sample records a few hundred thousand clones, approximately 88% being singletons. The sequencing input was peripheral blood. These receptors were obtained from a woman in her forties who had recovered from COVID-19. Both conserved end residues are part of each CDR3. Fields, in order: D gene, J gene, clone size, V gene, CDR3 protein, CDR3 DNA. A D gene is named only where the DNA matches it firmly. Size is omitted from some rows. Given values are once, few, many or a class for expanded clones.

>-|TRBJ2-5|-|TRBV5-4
CASSLGRGQETQYF
TGTGCCAGCAGTCTGGGCAGGGGACAAGAGACCCAGTACTTC
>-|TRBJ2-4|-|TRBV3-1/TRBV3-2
CASSQDTRGAKNIQYF
TGTGCCAGCAGCCAAGATACCCGGGGGGCCAAAAACATTCAGTACTTC
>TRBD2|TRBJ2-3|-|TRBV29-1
CSVDTSGSTDTQYF
TGCAGCGTTGATACTAGCGGGAGCACAGATACGCAGTATTTT
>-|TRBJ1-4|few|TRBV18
CASSQEVGREEKLFF
TGTGCCAGCTCGCAGGAGGTAGGGCGCGAAGAAAAACTGTTTTTT
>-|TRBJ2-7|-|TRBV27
CASSPPNSYEQYF
TGTGCCAGCAGTCCCCCAAATTCCTACGAGCAGTACTTC
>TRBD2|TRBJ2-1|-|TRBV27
CASSATLAGDKQFF
TGTGCCAGCAGTGCAACACTAGCGGGAGACAAGCAGTTCTTC
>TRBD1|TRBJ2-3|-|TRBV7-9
CASSPQGAEDTQYF
TGTGCCAGCAGCCCGCAGGGGGCGGAAGATACGCAGTATTTT
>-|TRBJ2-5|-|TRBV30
CAWSDPAAETQYF
TGTGCCTGGAGCGACCCGGCGGCAGAGACCCAGTACTTC
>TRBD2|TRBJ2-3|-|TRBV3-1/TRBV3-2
CASSHVIAGVHTQYF
TGTGCCAGCAGCCATGTAATAGCGGGAGTGCATACGCAGTATTTT
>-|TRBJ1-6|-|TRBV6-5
CASTAGGSYNSPLHF
TGTGCCAGCACAGCGGGGGGCTCCTATAATTCACCCCTCCACTTT
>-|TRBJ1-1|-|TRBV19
CASSISLNTEAFF
TGTGCCAGTAGTATCAGTCTGAACACTGAAGCTTTCTTT
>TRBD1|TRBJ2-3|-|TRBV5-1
CASSSQGALGTDTQYF
TGCGCCAGCAGCTCCCAGGGGGCGCTTGGCACAGATACGCAGTATTTT
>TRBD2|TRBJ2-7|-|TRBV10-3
CAISEAGGYEQYF
TGTGCCATCAGTGAGGCGGGAGGCTACGAGCAGTACTTC
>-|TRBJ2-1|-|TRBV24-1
CATSDLPTGSVFEQFF
TGTGCCACCAGTGATCTCCCGACCGGGAGCGTTTTTGAGCAGTTCTTC
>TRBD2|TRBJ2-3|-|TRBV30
CAWSVGAGDPDTQYF
TGTGCCTGGAGTGTAGGGGCGGGGGACCCAGATACGCAGTATTTT
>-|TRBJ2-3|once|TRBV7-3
CASSKGHTDTQYF
TGTGCCAGCAGCAAGGGGCACACAGATACGCAGTATTTT
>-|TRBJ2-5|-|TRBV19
CASSAGGEQETQYF
TGTGCCAGTAGTGCCGGGGGTGAGCAAGAGACCCAGTACTTC
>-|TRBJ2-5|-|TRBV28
CASSSNGLSIETQYF
TGTGCCAGCAGTTCCAACGGACTGTCCATAGAGACCCAGTACTTC
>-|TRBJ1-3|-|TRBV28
CASSFSRDGNTIYF
TGTGCCAGCAGTTTCTCCAGGGATGGAAACACCATATATTTT
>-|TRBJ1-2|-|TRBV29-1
CSAGEVDYGYTF
TGCAGCGCCGGAGAGGTAGACTATGGCTACACCTTC
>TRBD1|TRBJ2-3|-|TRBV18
CASSPGQGIPPSDTQYF
TGTGCCAGCTCACCCGGACAGGGGATACCCCCCTCAGATACGCAGTATTTT
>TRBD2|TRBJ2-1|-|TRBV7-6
CASSWASGGDNEQFF
TGTGCCAGCAGCTGGGCTAGCGGTGGGGACAATGAGCAGTTCTTC
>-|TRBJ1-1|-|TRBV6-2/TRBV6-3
CASSLRLGGNTEAFF
TGTGCCAGCAGTTTGCGCCTAGGCGGGAACACTGAAGCTTTCTTT
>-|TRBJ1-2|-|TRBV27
CASSPGGGLGGYTF
TGTGCCAGCAGTCCGGGCGGGGGGCTTGGAGGCTACACCTTC
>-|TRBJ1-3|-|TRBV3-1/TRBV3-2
CASSQAWTGLSGNTIYF
TGTGCCAGCAGCCAAGCGTGGACTGGTCTCTCTGGAAACACCATATATTTT
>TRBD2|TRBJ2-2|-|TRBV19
CASMGAGPTGELFF
TGTGCCAGTATGGGAGCGGGGCCCACCGGGGAGCTGTTTTTT
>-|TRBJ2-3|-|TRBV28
CASSSHQQGGDTQYF
TGTGCCAGCAGTTCACACCAGCAGGGTGGAGATACGCAGTATTTT
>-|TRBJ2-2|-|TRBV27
CASSLKQLTGELFF
TGTGCCAGCAGTTTAAAACAGCTCACCGGGGAGCTGTTTTTT
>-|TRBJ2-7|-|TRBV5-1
CASSGGTANPYEQYF
TGCGCCAGCAGCGGCGGGACAGCTAACCCCTACGAGCAGTACTTC
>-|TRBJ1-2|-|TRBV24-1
CATSWGEFYGYTF
TGTGCCACCAGCTGGGGCGAATTTTATGGCTACACCTTC
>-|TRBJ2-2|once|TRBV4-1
CASSQGFAQGTGELFF
TGCGCCAGCAGCCAAGGTTTTGCTCAGGGCACCGGGGAGCTGTTTTTT
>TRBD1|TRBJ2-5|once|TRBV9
CASSAGTRTGQETQYF
TGTGCCAGCAGCGCCGGAACTAGGACAGGCCAAGAGACCCAGTACTTC
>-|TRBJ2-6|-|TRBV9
CASSVAGRELEANVLTF
TGTGCCAGCAGCGTAGCCGGACGGGAGCTGGAGGCCAACGTCCTGACTTTC
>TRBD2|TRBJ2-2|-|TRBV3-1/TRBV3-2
CASSQEGRSPGLAGGPPTTGELFF
TGTGCCAGCAGCCAAGAGGGGAGGAGCCCGGGACTAGCGGGAGGTCCCCCCACCACCGGGGAGCTGTTTTTT
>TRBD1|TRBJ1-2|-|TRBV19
CASTQSDRAGGYTF
TGTGCCAGTACCCAATCGGACAGGGCCGGAGGCTACACCTTC
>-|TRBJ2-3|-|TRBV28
CASSPQQSTDTQYF
TGTGCCAGCAGTCCACAGCAAAGCACAGATACGCAGTATTTT
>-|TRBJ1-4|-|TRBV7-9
CASSLVDIANEKLFF
TGTGCCAGCAGCTTAGTGGACATAGCTAATGAAAAACTGTTTTTT
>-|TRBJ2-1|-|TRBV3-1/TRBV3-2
CASSQGFRGAGDEQFF
TGTGCCAGCAGCCAAGGGTTTCGGGGGGCCGGTGATGAGCAGTTCTTC
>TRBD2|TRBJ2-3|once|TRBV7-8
CASSPGVAGSTDTQYF
TGTGCCAGCAGCCCCGGGGTAGCGGGGAGCACAGATACGCAGTATTTT
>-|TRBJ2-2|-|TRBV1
CTSRLETENTGELFF
TGCACCAGCAGGCTCGAGACAGAGAACACCGGGGAGCTGTTTTTT
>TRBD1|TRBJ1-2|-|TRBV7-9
CASSYTGADAYGYTF
TGTGCCAGCAGCTATACAGGGGCCGACGCCTATGGCTACACCTTC
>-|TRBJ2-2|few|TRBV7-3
CASSKYQEANTGELFF
TGTGCCAGCAGCAAGTACCAGGAAGCGAACACCGGGGAGCTGTTTTTT
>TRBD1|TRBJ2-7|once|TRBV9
CASSPVGTENNSYEQYF
TGTGCCAGCAGCCCAGTCGGGACAGAGAATAATTCCTACGAGCAGTACTTC
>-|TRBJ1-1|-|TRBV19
CASSPQATGGEAFF
TGTGCCAGTAGCCCCCAAGCCACCGGAGGGGAAGCTTTCTTT
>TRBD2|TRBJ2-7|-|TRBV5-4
CASSLGMRESAYEQYF
TGTGCCAGCAGCTTGGGAATGCGGGAGTCGGCCTACGAGCAGTACTTC
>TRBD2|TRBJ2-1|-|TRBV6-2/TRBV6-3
CASSYGSSGVNEQFF
TGTGCCAGCAGTTACGGCTCTAGCGGAGTCAATGAGCAGTTCTTC
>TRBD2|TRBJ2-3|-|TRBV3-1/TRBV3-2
CASRGTSETDTQYF
TGTGCCAGCAGGGGGACTAGCGAGACAGATACGCAGTATTTT